Below are 9 T cell receptor beta chains sequenced from a single sample in a study of blood T cells in healthy people across ages. A J-beta primer mix and a sample-barcoded 5' primer were used in a second PCR of about 7 to 12 cycles. TCRdb passed the 5' RACE reads through MiXCR, listing each CDR3 protein once. The profile shows 1,500,000 or so distinct CDR3 sequences, approximately 43% of them singletons. Sequencing was carried out using blood. Receptors were obtained from a woman under 30 in good health.

This chain connects TRBV20-1 to TRBJ2-1; 11 nucleotides line up with TRBD2. The CDR3 loop spans 12 amino acids. The V segment lost 7 bases and the J segment 9 bases; nucleotides outside the gene matches: 5. The germline CDR1 and CDR2 sequences are DFQATT and SNEGSKA (reference sequence). CDR3 sequence: CSVAGGPSEQFF. Here the CDR3 DNA reads TGCAGTGTAGCGGGGGGGCCCAGTGAGCAGTTCTTC.

Regarding this clonotype: One junction end disagrees with the germline gene, perhaps due to a read error. The chain links TRBV5-1 to TRBJ2-1; a possible D gene is TRBD2 (5 bases). The CDR3 is 15 amino acids. CDR1 is SGHRS, CDR2 YFSETQ, per germline. The CDR3 region has the DNA TGCGCCAGCAGCTTGGACGGGAACAACTACAATGAGCGGTTCTTC. Its translation: CASSLDGNNYNERFF.

This clonotype was observed a handful of times. This chain joins TRBV28 and TRBJ2-4; D uncertain. V shed 5 bases and J shed 8 bases, with 10 bases lying between them. CDR1 MDHEN and CDR2 SYDVKM come from the germline V gene. This CDR3 has 12 amino acids. The CDR3 spells CASSLGRYIQYF. The CDR3 DNA follows: TGTGCCAGCAGTCTCGGTCGTTACATTCAGTACTTC.

This clonotype was counted between two and nine times. The CDR3 loop reads CSVDPGNVQYF. The DNA for the CDR3 is TGCAGCGTTGACCCTGGGAACGTCCAGTACTTC. V usage is TRBV29-1 and J usage is TRBJ2-7; no reliable D call. The CDR3 runs to 11 residues. Between the trimmed V and J ends, which lost 3 bases and 10 bases, there was a span of 13 bases. Per germline, CDR1 SQVTM and CDR2 ANQGSEA.

The chain is built from TRBV7-6 and TRBJ2-2; a weak D match, TRBD2 (6 bases). Per germline, CDR1 SGHVS and CDR2 FNYEAQ. V lost 4 bases and J lost 5, with 20 bases in between. The CDR3 has 17 residues. The CDR3 spells CASSSTLGGMTTGELFF. The CDR3 DNA follows: TGTGCCAGCAGCTCCACCCTGGGCGGGATGACTACCGGGGAGCTGTTTTTT.

The V and J genes are TRBV7-2 and TRBJ2-7; no definite D call. The length of the CDR3 is 16 residues. The V and J ends lost 5 bases and 2 bases respectively, with 19 bases between them. Germline lookup yields CDR1 SGHTA and CDR2 FQGNSA. CDR3 coding DNA: TGTGCCAGCAGCCGCGACAAGGTCAGTGTGACCTACGAGCAGTACTTC. Its protein product is CASSRDKVSVTYEQYF. The complete variable domain, with remaining parts taken from reference TRBV7-2 and TRBJ2-7, reads GAGVSQSPSNKVTEKGKDVELRCDPISGHTALYWYRQSLGQGLEFLIYFQGNSAPDKSGLPSDRFSAERTGGSVSTLTIQRTQQEDSAVYLCASSRDKVSVTYEQYFGPGTRLTVT.

This clonotype came up a few times. V gene TRBV20-1 combines with J gene TRBJ2-1, with unresolved D. The germline gives CDR1 DFQATT, CDR2 SNEGSKA (reference sequence). The CDR3 extends over 12 amino acids. V was clipped by 3 bases and J by 9 bases, with 12 bases between them. CDR3 in amino acids: CSARWGLGEQFF. For the CDR3, the DNA is TGCAGTGCTAGGTGGGGTTTGGGTGAGCAGTTCTTC.

The chain is built from TRBV11-3 and TRBJ2-1; the match to TRBD2 covers 9 bases. CDR3 size: 16 residues. The germline V gene encodes CDR1 SGHNT and CDR2 YENEEA. V lost 4 bases, J lost 6 bases, and 10 bases stayed unmatched. The CDR3 nucleotides are TGTGCCAGCAGCTCCCGAGTAGCGGGAGTTTTCAATGAGCAGTTCTTC. It is translated as CASSSRVAGVFNEQFF.

This clonotype was observed a handful of times. A read error is possible here, since a much larger clone lies one base away. This chain joins TRBV3-1 and TRBJ2-7; D gene ambiguous. V gave up 2 bases and J gave up 2 bases, with 10 bases separating them. The CDR3 sequence is 14 residues long. Germline-derived CDR1 and CDR2 are LGHDT and YNNKEL (reference sequence). This CDR3 reads CASSQSPGTYEQYF. CDR3 sequence (DNA): TGTGCCAGCAGCCAAAGTCCTGGGACCTACGAGCAGTACTTC.